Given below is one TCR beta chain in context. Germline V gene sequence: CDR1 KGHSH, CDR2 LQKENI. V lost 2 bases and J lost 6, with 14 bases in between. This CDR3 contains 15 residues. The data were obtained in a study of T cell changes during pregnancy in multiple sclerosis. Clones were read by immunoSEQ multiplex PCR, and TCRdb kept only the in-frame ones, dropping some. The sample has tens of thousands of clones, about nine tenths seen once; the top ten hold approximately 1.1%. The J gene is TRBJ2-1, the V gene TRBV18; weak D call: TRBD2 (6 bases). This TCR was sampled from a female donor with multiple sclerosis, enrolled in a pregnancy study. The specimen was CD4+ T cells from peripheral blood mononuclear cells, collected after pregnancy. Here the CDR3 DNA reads TGTGCCAGCTCACCATCGTTCGGGGGAGTCAATGAGCAGTTCTTC. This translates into CASSPSFGGVNEQFF. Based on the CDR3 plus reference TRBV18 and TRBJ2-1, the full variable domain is NAGVMQNPRHLVRRRGQEARLRCSPMKGHSHVYWYRQLPEEGLKFMVYLQKENIIDESGMPKERFSAEFPKEGPSILRIQQVVRGDSAAYFCASSPSFGGVNEQFFGPGTRLTVL.